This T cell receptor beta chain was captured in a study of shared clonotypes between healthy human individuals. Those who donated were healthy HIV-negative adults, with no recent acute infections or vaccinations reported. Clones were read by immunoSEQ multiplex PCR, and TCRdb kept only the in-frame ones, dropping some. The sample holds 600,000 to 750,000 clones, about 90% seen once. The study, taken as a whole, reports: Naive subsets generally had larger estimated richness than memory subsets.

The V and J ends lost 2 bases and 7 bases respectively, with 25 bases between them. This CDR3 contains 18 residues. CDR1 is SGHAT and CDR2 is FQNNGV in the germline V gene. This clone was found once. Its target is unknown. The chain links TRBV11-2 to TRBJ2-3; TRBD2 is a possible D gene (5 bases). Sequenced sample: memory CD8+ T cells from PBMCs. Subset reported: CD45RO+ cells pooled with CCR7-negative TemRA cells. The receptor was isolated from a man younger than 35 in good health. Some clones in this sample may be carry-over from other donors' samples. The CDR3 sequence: CASSLFTIRSFLANTQYF. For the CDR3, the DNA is TGTGCCAGCAGCTTATTCACGATTCGGTCGTTCTTAGCGAATACGCAGTATTTT.